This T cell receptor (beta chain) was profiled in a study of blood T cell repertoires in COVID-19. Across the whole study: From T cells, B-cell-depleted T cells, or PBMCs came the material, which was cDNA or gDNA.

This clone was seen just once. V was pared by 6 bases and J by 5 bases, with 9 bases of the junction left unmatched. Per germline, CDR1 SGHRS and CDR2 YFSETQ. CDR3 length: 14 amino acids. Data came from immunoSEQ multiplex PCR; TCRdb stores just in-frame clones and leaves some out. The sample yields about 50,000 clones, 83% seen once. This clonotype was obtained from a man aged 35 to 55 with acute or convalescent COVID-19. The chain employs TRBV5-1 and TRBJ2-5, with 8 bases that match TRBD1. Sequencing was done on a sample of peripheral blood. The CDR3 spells CASTVQGADETQYF. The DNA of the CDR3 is TGCGCCAGCACGGTCCAGGGGGCGGATGAGACCCAGTACTTC. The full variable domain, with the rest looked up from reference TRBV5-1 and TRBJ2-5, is KAGVTQTPRYLIKTRGQQVTLSCSPISGHRSVSWYQQTPGQGLQFLFEYFSETQRNKGNFPGRFSGRQFSNSRSEMNVSTLELGDSALYLCASTVQGADETQYFGPGTRLLVL.